The 9 T cell receptor beta chains given below trace back to one sample, sequenced in a study of cytomegalovirus exposure and HLA in healthy donors. Repertoires were generated with immunoSEQ multiplex PCR, while TCRdb's copy carries only in-frame clones and drops some. The repertoire holds about 120,000 clones, with 70% to 90% as singletons. The sequenced sample was PBMCs. These receptors all stem from a man younger than 35 in good health and CMV-seropositive.

CDR3 sequence reads: CASSLARGARTEAFF. CDR3 bases: TGTGCCAGCAGCTTAGCCCGGGGGGCGCGCACTGAAGCTTTCTTT. This sequence joins TRBV7-9 and TRBJ1-1, with TRBD1 as a possible D gene (6 bases). Trimming cost V 0 bases and J 4 bases, with 12 bases left between them. Germline values: CDR1 SEHNR, CDR2 FQNEAQ (reference sequence). The CDR3 is 15 residues long.

This sequence joins TRBV29-1 and TRBJ2-2; the D is unclear. Germline values: CDR1 SQVTM, CDR2 ANQGSEA. The CDR3 extends over 11 amino acids. Written as DNA, the CDR3 is TGCACGGTCACGAACACCGGGGAGCTGTTTTTT. This codes for CTVTNTGELFF.

J is TRBJ2-1 and V is TRBV9, with a possible D match to TRBD1 (6 bases). The germline V gene has CDR1 SGDLS and CDR2 YYNGEE. V lost 2 bases and J 2 bases, leaving 14 bases between the germline ends. This CDR3 contains 16 residues. In nucleotides, the CDR3 is TGTGCCAGCAGCGTTGGGCCCCCAGGGGCCTACAATGAGCAGTTCTTC. This encodes CASSVGPPGAYNEQFF.

The J gene is TRBJ2-5, the V gene TRBV13, with D possibly matching TRBD2 (6 bases). Germline V CDR1 and CDR2: PRHDT, FYEKMQ (reference sequence). Trimming took off 1 base at V and 3 bases at J, with 9 bases between the two ends. There are 14 residues in the CDR3. This chain's CDR3 is CASSLVGGEETQYF. CDR3 DNA: TGTGCCAGCAGCTTAGTTGGCGGGGAAGAGACCCAGTACTTC.

The chain has TRBV7-8 and TRBJ1-2, with a tentative D call TRBD1 (6 bases). In germline, CDR1 is SGHVS, CDR2 FQNEAQ. The length of the CDR3 is 14 residues. V lost 0 bases, J lost 4 bases, and 9 bases lay in between. CDR3 nucleotides: TGTGCCAGCAGCTTAGCTGGGACACGCTATGGCTACACCTTC. Encoded protein: CASSLAGTRYGYTF.

V and J are TRBV6-1 and TRBJ1-4; 8 bases match TRBD1. The CDR3 contains 14 residues. Germline V CDR1 and CDR2: MNHNS, SASEGT. V dropped 3 bases and J dropped 8; count of bases not matched to a gene: 5. The CDR3 here is CASSEDRVREKLFF. In DNA form, the CDR3 reads TGTGCCAGCAGTGAGGACAGGGTGAGGGAAAAACTGTTTTTT.

This clone was seen more than once but under ten times. This chain connects TRBV28 to TRBJ2-7, with D maybe TRBD1 (5 bases). Trimming took off 4 bases at V and 1 base at J, with 11 bases between the two ends. CDR3 length equals 14 residues. The germline gives CDR1 MDHEN, CDR2 SYDVKM. CDR3 region: CASSSGFGSYEQYF. CDR3 nucleotide sequence: TGTGCCAGCAGTTCAGGGTTCGGGTCCTACGAGCAGTACTTC. Drawing the rest from reference TRBV28 and TRBJ2-7, the complete variable domain is DVKVTQSSRYLVKRTGEKVFLECVQDMDHENMFWYRQDPGLGLRLIYFSYDVKMKEKGDIPEGYSVSREKKERFSLILESASTNQTSMYLCASSSGFGSYEQYFGPGTRLTVT.

This chain uses TRBV7-9 with TRBJ2-2, with D possibly matching TRBD1 (6 bases). V gave up 0 bases and J gave up 0 bases, with 14 bases separating them. The CDR3 covers 18 residues. From germline, CDR1 is SEHNR and CDR2 FQNEAQ (reference sequence). The CDR3 here is CASSLAPRGPTNTGELFF. The DNA of the CDR3 is TGTGCCAGCAGCTTAGCCCCCAGGGGCCCCACGAACACCGGGGAGCTGTTTTTT.

The chain links TRBV11-2 to TRBJ1-2, with 8 nucleotides matching TRBD1. Trimming at V came to 6 bases and at J to 3 bases, leaving 6 bases not matched to a gene. The CDR3 totals 14 residues. Per the germline V gene, CDR1 is SGHAT and CDR2 is FQNNGV. The CDR3 loop reads CASRPTGGDYGYTF. CDR3 in DNA: TGTGCCAGCAGACCTACAGGGGGAGACTATGGCTACACCTTC.